Below, 10 T cell receptor beta chains from the same sample are listed, as sequenced in a study of blood T cell repertoires in COVID-19. Sequenced by immunoSEQ multiplex PCR; TCRdb stores in-frame clones only, minus some. The sample yields roughly 200,000 clones, 70% to 90% seen once. Specimen: peripheral blood. All receptors derive from a woman aged 80 or over with acute or convalescent COVID-19.

This clone was found many times. This chain connects TRBV25-1 to TRBJ2-7; 10 bases fit TRBD1. V lost 4 bases to trimming and J lost 3 bases; unmatched junction nucleotides: 3. Germline CDR1 and CDR2: MGHDK and SYGVNS. The CDR3 spans 14 residues. CDR3 bases: TGTGCCAGCAGTGGAGGGACAGGGGTCTACGAGCAGTACTTC. Residues: CASSGGTGVYEQYF.

This clone showed up just a few times. The rearrangement joins TRBV30 to TRBJ1-2; no clear D. V lost 1 base to trimming and J lost 9 bases, with 15 bases between them. The germline V gene has CDR1 GTSNPN and CDR2 SVGIG (reference sequence). The CDR3 has 13 amino acids. The CDR3: CAWSGQVVESYTF. CDR3 bases: TGTGCCTGGAGTGGGCAGGTCGTTGAGAGCTACACCTTC.

The chain joins TRBV29-1 to TRBJ1-4, with D tentatively TRBD1 (5 bases). The CDR3 is made up of 14 amino acids. V lost 1 base and J lost 11, with 17 bases in between. Germline V lookup: CDR1 SQVTM, CDR2 ANQGSEA. CDR3 region: CSVEGGSSGGKLFF. As DNA, the CDR3 is TGCAGCGTTGAAGGGGGCTCTAGTGGAGGGAAACTGTTTTTT.

The rearrangement uses TRBV6-6 and TRBJ1-1, with D perhaps TRBD1 (6 bases). This CDR3 region has 13 residues. Germline CDR1 and CDR2: MNHNY and SVGAGI (reference sequence). V was trimmed by 7 bases and J by 6 bases, leaving 15 bases between them. Here the CDR3 reads CASIPGGGAEAFF. The DNA of the CDR3 is TGTGCCAGCATCCCGGGAGGGGGGGCTGAAGCTTTCTTT.

V is TRBV5-1 and J is TRBJ1-2; a weak D match, TRBD1 (5 bases). This CDR3 has 12 residues. Germline V lookup: CDR1 SGHRS, CDR2 YFSETQ. The V and J ends lost 5 bases and 8 bases respectively, with 13 bases between them. The CDR3 sequence is CASSRRDGGYTF. The DNA of the CDR3 is TGCGCCAGCAGTCGGCGGGACGGGGGCTACACCTTC.

The chain's CDR3 is CASSLDGGSTDEQYF. As DNA, the CDR3 is TGCGCCAGCAGCTTGGATGGCGGGAGTACCGACGAGCAGTACTTC. The V and J genes are TRBV5-1 and TRBJ2-7, with 7 bases identical to TRBD2. The CDR3 is 15 amino acids. The V segment lost 0 bases and the J segment 5 bases; nucleotides outside the gene matches: 8. CDR1 SGHRS and CDR2 YFSETQ come from the germline V gene.

The rearrangement joins TRBV4-3 to TRBJ1-2; D remains ambiguous. This CDR3 region has 13 residues. Germline V lookup: CDR1 LGHNA, CDR2 YSLEER. Trimming cost V 3 bases and J 4 bases, with 9 bases left between them. The CDR3 DNA reads as TGCGCCAGCAGCCACAGAAAATCCTATGGCTACACCTTC. It codes for CASSHRKSYGYTF.

The rearrangement links TRBV28 to TRBJ2-7, with no clear D. V lost 4 bases to trimming and J lost 2 bases, with 6 bases between them. This CDR3 region has 12 residues. From germline, CDR1 is MDHEN and CDR2 SYDVKM. CDR3 amino acids: CASSSNTYEQYF. The CDR3 DNA reads as TGTGCCAGCAGTTCGAACACCTACGAGCAGTACTTC.

The genes are TRBV2 and TRBJ2-6, with D uncertain. V was shortened by 4 bases and J by 0 bases, with 7 bases between the two germline ends. The CDR3 is 15 amino acids. The germline V gene encodes CDR1 SNHLY and CDR2 FYNNEI. The CDR3 here is CASSVGVSGANVLTF. CDR3 DNA: TGTGCCAGCAGTGTAGGAGTCTCTGGGGCCAACGTCCTGACTTTC.

A single count supports this clone. The J gene is TRBJ2-7, the V gene TRBV5-1, with D tentatively TRBD2 (6 bases). V was pared by 0 bases and J by 5 bases, with 9 bases between. From germline, CDR1 is SGHRS and CDR2 YFSETQ. CDR3 size: 13 residues. CDR3 sequence (DNA): TGCGCCAGCAGCTTGGGCGGGATTGACGAGCAGTACTTC. It is translated as CASSLGGIDEQYF.